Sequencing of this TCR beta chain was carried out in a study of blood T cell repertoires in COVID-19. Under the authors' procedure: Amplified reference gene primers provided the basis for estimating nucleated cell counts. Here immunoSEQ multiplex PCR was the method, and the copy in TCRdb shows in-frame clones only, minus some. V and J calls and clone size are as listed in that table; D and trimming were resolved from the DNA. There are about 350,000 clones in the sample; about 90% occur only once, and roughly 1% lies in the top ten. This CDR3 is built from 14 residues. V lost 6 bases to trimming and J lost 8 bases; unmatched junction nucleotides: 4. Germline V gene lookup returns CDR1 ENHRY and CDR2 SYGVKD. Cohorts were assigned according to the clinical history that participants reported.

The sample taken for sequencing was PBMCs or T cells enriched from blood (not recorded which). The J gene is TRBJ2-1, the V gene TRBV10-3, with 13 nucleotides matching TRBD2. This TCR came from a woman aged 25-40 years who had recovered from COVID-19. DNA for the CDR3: TGTGCCATCAGCCTTGGGACTAGCGGGGATGAGCAGTTCTTC. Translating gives CAISLGTSGDEQFF.